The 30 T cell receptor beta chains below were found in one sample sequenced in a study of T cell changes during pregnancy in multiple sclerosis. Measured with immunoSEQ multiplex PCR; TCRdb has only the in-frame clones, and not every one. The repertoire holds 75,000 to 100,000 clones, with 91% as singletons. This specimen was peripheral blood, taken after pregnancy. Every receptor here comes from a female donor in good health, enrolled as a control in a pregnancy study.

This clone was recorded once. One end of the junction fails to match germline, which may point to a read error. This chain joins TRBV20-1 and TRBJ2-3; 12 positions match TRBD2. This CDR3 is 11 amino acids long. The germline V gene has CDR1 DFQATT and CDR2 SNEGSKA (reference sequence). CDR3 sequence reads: CSARSTSGGSF. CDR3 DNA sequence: TGCAGTGCTAGATCGACTAGCGGGGGCTCTTTT.

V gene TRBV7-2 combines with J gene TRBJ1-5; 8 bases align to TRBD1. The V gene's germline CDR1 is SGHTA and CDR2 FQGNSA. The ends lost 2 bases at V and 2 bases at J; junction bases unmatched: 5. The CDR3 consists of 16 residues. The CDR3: CASSLLQGGGNQPQHF. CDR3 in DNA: TGTGCCAGCAGCTTACTACAGGGGGGGGGCAATCAGCCCCAGCATTTT.

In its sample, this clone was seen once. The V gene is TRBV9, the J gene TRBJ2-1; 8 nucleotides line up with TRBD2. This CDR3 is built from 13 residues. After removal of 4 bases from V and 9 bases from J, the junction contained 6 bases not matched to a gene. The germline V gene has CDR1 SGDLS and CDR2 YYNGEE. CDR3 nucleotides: TGTGCCAGCAGCCCGCGGGGGGAGGGTGAGCAGTTCTTC. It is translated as CASSPRGEGEQFF.

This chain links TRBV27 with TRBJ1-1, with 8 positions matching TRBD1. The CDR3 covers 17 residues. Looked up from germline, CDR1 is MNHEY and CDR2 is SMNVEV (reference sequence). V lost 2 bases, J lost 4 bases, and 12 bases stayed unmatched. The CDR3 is CASSLTPRQGPSTEAFF. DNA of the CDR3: TGTGCCAGCAGTTTAACCCCCCGACAGGGGCCCTCCACTGAAGCTTTCTTT.

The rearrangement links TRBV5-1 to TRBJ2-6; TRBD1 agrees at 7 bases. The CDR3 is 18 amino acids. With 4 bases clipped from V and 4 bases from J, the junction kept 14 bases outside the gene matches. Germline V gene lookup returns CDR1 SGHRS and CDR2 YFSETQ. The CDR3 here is CASSTSIFTGVGANVLTF. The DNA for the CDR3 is TGCGCCAGCAGCACTTCTATATTCACAGGGGTCGGGGCCAACGTCCTGACTTTC.

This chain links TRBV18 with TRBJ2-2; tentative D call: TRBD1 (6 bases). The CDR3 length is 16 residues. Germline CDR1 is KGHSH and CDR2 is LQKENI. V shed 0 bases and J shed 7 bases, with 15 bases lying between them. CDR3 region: CASSPPIYRESGELFF. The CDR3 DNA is TGTGCCAGCTCACCACCGATCTACAGGGAGAGCGGGGAGCTGTTTTTT.

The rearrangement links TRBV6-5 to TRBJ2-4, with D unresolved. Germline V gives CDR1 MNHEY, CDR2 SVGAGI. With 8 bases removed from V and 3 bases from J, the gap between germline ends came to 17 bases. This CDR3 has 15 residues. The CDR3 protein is CASLDPGGGKNIQYF. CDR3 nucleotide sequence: TGTGCCAGCCTAGACCCCGGCGGTGGCAAAAACATTCAGTACTTC.

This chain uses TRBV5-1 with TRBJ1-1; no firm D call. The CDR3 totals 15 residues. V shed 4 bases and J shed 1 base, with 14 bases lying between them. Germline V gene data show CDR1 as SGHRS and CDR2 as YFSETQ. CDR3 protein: CASSHVQVSNTEAFF. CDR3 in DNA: TGCGCCAGCAGCCACGTTCAGGTGTCGAACACTGAAGCTTTCTTT.

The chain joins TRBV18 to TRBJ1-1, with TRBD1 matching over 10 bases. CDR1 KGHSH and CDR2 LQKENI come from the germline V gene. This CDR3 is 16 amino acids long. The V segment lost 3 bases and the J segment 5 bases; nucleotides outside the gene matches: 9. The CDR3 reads CASSPGDRGRVTEAFF. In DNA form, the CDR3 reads TGTGCCAGCTCACCGGGGGACAGGGGACGGGTTACTGAAGCTTTCTTT.

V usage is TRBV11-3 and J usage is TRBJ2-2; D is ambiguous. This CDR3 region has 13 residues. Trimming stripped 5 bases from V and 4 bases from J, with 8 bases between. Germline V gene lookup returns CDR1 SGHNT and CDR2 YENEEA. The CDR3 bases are TGTGCCAGCAGCCCGAGTCGCACCGGGGAGCTGTTTTTT. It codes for CASSPSRTGELFF.

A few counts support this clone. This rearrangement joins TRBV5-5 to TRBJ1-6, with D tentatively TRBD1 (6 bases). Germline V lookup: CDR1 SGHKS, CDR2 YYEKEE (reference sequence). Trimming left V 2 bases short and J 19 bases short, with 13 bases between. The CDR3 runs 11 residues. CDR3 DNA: TGTGCCAGCAGCTTCGGGACATGGCATCACTTT. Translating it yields CASSFGTWHHF.

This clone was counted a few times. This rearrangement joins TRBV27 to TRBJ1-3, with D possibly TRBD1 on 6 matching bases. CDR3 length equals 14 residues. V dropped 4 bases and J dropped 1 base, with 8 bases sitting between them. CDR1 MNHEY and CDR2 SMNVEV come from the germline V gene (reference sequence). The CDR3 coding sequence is TGTGCCAGCAGTTCCACAGGGTCTGGAAACACCATATATTTT. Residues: CASSSTGSGNTIYF.

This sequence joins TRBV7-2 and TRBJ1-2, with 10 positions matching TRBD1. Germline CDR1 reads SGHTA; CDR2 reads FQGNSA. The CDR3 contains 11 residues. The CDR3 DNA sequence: TGTGTGGGACAGGGGAATGTTGGCTACACCTTC. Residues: CVGQGNVGYTF.

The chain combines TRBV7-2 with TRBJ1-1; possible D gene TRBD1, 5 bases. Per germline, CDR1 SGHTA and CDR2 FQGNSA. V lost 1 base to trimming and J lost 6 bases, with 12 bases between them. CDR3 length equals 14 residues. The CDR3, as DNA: TGTGCCAGCAGCTTAGGGACACCGGGGGCTGAAGCTTTCTTT. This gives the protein CASSLGTPGAEAFF.

The CDR3 loop is CASSLISTDTQYF. CDR3 bases: TGTGCCAGCAGCTTAATCTCGACAGATACGCAGTATTTT. This rearrangement joins TRBV7-3 to TRBJ2-3, with D hard to call. The CDR3 contains 13 residues. CDR1 is SGHTA, CDR2 FQGTGA, per germline. The ends were cut back, 1 base at V and 3 bases at J, with 5 bases in the middle.

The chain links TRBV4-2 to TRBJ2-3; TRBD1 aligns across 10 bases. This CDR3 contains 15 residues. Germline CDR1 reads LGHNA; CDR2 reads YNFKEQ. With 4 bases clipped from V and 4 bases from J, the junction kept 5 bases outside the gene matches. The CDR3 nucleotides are TGTGCCAGCAGCCTTTCCGGGACAGGGGCAGATACGCAGTATTTT. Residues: CASSLSGTGADTQYF.

The CDR3 spells CASSQGVAKNIQYF. CDR3 DNA sequence: TGTGCCAGCAGTCAGGGGGTGGCCAAAAACATTCAGTACTTC. The gene calls are TRBV2 and TRBJ2-4; 7 bases are a match to TRBD1. With V trimmed by 5 bases and J by 1 base, 2 bases remained unmatched. In germline, CDR1 is SNHLY, CDR2 FYNNEI. This CDR3 contains 14 residues.

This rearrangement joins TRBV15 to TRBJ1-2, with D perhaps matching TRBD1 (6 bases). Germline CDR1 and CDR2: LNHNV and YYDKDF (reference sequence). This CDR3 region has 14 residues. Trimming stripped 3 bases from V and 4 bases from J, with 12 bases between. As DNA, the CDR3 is TGTGCCACCAGCAGCAGGGGTAAACTCTATGGCTACACCTTC. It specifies CATSSRGKLYGYTF. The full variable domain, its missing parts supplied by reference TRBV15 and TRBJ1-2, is DAMVIQNPRYQVTQFGKPVTLSCSQTLNHNVMYWYQQKSSQAPKLLFHYYDKDFNNEADTPDNFQSRRPNTSFCFLDIRSPGLGDTAMYLCATSSRGKLYGYTFGSGTRLTVV.

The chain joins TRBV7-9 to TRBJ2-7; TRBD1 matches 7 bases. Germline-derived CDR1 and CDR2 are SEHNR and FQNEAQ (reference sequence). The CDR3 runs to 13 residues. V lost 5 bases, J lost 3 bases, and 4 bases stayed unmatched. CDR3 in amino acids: CASSLRQGYEQYF. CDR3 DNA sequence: TGTGCCAGCAGCCTCAGACAGGGCTACGAGCAGTACTTC. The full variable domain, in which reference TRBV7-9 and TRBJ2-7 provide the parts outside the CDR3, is DTGVSQNPRHKITKRGQNVTFRCDPISEHNRLYWYRQTLGQGPEFLTYFQNEAQLEKSRLLSDRFSAERPKGSFSTLEIQRTEQGDSAMYLCASSLRQGYEQYFGPGTRLTVT.

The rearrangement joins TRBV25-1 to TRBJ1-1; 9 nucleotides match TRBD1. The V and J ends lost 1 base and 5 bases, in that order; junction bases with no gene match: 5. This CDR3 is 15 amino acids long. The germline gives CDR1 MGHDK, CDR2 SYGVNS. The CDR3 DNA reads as TGTGCCAGCAGTGAATGGGGGACAGGGAGGACTGAAGCTTTCTTT. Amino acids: CASSEWGTGRTEAFF. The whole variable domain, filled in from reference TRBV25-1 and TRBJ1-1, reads EADIYQTPRYLVIGTGKKITLECSQTMGHDKMYWYQQDPGMELHLIHYSYGVNSTEKGDLSSESTVSRIRTEHFPLTLESARPSHTSQYLCASSEWGTGRTEAFFGQGTRLTVV.

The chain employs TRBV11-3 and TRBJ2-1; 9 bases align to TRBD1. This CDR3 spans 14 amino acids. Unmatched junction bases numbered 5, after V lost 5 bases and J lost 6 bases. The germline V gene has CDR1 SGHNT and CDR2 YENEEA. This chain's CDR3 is CASSLGQGSNEQFF. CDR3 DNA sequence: TGTGCCAGCAGCCTCGGACAGGGGAGCAATGAGCAGTTCTTC. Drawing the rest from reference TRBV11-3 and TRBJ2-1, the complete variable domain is EAGVVQSPRYKIIEKKQPVAFWCNPISGHNTLYWYLQNLGQGPELLIRYENEEAVDDSQLPKDRFSAERLKGVDSTLKIQPAELGDSAVYLCASSLGQGSNEQFFGPGTRLTVL.

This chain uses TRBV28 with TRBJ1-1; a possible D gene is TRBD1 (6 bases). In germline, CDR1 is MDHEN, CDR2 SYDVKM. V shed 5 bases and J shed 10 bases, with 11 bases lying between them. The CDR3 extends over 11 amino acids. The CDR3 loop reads CASSLGGVAFF. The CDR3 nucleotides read TGTGCCAGCAGTCTAGGGGGTGTAGCTTTCTTT.

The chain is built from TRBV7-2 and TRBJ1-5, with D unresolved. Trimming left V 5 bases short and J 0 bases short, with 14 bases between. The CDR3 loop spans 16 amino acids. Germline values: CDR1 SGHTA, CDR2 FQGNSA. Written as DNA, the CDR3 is TGTGCCAGCAGCCCCCTTAGCGGAGCTAGCAATCAGCCCCAGCATTTT. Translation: CASSPLSGASNQPQHF.

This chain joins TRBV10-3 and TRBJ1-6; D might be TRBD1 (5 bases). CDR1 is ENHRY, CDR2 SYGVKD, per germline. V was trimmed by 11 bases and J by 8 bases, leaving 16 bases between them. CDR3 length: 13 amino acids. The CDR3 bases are TGTGCCGCCCACGGCAGGGTCGATTCACCCCTCCACTTT. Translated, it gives CAAHGRVDSPLHF.

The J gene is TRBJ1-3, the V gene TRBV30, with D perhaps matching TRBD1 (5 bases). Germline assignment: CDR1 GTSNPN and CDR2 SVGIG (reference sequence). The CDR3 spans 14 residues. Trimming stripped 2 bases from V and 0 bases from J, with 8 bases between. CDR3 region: CAWSLGGSGNTIYF. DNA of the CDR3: TGTGCCTGGAGTCTGGGGGGCTCTGGAAACACCATATATTTT.

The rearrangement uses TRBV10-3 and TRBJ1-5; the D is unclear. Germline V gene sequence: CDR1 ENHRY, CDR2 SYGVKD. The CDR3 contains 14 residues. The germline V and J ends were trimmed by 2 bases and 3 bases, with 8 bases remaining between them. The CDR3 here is CAISEGLYNQPQHF. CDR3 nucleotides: TGTGCCATCAGTGAGGGGCTTTACAATCAGCCCCAGCATTTT.

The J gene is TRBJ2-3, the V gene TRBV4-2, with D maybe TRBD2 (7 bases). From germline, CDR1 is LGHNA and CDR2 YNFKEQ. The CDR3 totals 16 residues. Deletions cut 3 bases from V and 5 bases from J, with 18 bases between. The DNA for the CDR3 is TGTGCCAGCAGCCAGGATCGGGGGGCCAGGGGAGATACGCAGTATTTT. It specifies CASSQDRGARGDTQYF.

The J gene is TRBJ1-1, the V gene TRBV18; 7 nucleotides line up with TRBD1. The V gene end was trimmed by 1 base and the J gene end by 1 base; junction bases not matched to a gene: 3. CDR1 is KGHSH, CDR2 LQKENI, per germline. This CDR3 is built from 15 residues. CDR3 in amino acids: CASSPHRGQNTEAFF. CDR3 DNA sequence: TGTGCCAGCTCACCACACAGGGGCCAGAACACTGAAGCTTTCTTT.

CDR3 loop: CASSLSPPGQGVHEQYF. The CDR3 bases are TGTGCCAGCAGTTTATCCCCACCGGGACAGGGGGTCCACGAGCAGTACTTC. This chain joins TRBV27 and TRBJ2-7; TRBD1 matches 11 bases. Trimming at V came to 0 bases and at J to 5 bases, leaving 9 bases not matched to a gene. This CDR3 has 17 amino acids. CDR1 MNHEY and CDR2 SMNVEV come from the germline V gene (reference sequence).

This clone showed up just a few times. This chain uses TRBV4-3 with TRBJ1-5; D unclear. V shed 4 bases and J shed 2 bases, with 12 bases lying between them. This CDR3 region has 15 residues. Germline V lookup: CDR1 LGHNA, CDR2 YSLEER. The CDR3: CASSPDGGGNQPQHF. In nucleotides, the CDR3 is TGCGCCAGCAGCCCCGACGGAGGTGGCAATCAGCCCCAGCATTTT.